This T cell receptor (beta chain) was recovered during a study of radiotherapy plus CTLA-4 blockade in lung cancer (dated by TCRdb to the late 2010s). About the study as a whole: Objective responses occurred in about 19% of enrolled patients, and about 33% achieved disease control. What the work shows at the level of the full study, not this receptor alone: The strongest predictors of response, as reported, were early dynamic changes in blood T cell clones along with a rise in serum interferon-beta after radiation. After treatment with radiotherapy and ipilimumab, TCR clones that came from tumors expanded in the peripheral blood.

The library was obtained by the immunoSEQ multiplex PCR assay. TCRdb provides this immuneACCESS table in a form limited to in-frame rearrangements. Some clones are lacking; in checked studies, under half of them reflect an unresolved V gene, and why the rest are absent is not known. The sample data list tens of thousands of clones, and roughly 72% of these were observed just once. The ten largest clonotypes hold approximately 11% of the sample. Focal radiation therapy combined with CTLA-4 blockade (ipilimumab) was tested in patients with chemo-refractory metastatic non-small-cell lung cancer. From a lookup of the germline V gene, CDR1 and CDR2 are SGHAT and FQNNGV. Trimming takes 0 bases from V and 0 bases from J, and the germline ends sit 4 bases apart. The CDR3 covers 14 residues, taking in both the cysteine and the phenylalanine. Only CDR3 DNA remains: 42 bases, in frame from the first base. Concerning this clone itself: What this receptor recognizes is not known. No base qualities exist here, and no much larger clone lies one base off it.

Sample: peripheral blood, taken from a patient treated with radiotherapy plus ipilimumab. Recombination connected TRBV11-2 to TRBJ2-3, with the identity of the D gene unclear. The sequence was obtained from a human donor with non-small cell lung cancer who had stable disease on radiotherapy plus ipilimumab. In nucleotide form, the sequence is TGTGCCAGCAGCTTAGACGGGAGCACAGATACGCAGTATTTT. The resulting protein is CASSLDGSTDTQYF. The CDR3, completed at both ends by the reference TRBV11-2 and TRBJ2-3 genes, gives the full variable domain EAGVAQSPRYKIIEKRQSVAFWCNPISGHATLYWYQQILGQGPKLLIQFQNNGVVDDSQLPKDRFSAERLKGVDSTLKIQPAKLEDSAVYLCASSLDGSTDTQYFGPGTRLTVL.